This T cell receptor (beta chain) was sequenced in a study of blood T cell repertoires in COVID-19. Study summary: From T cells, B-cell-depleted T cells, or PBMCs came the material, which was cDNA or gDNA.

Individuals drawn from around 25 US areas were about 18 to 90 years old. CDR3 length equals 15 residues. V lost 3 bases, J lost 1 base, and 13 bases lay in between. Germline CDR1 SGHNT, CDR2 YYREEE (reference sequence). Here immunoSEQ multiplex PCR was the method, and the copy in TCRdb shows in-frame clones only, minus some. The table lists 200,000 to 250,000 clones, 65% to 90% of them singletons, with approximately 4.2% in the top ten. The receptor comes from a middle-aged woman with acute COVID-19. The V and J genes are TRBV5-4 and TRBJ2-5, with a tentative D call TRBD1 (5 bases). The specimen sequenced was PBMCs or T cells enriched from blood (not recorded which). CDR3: CASSSTQGSQETQYF. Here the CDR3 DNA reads TGTGCCAGCAGCTCCACCCAGGGAAGCCAAGAGACCCAGTACTTC. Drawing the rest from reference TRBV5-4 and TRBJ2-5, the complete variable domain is ETGVTQSPTHLIKTRGQQVTLRCSSQSGHNTVSWYQQALGQGPQFIFQYYREEENGRGNFPPRFSGLQFPNYSSELNVNALELDDSALYLCASSSTQGSQETQYFGPGTRLLVL.